This entry lists 2 T cell receptor beta chains sequenced from one sample in a study of response to subunit inactivated influenza vaccine (dated by TCRdb to the late 2010s). Library preparation used RT-PCR. TCRdb shows the sequencer as Illumina HiSeq 2500. The raw public reads went through TCRdb reprocessing: fastp at Q25, MiXCR clone calling, in-frame beta chains kept. When rows share a CDR3 protein, they turn into one entry using the most common DNA and genes. The sample has around 540,000 distinct CDR3 sequences on record, about 12% of them singletons. About 10% of the sample lies in the top ten. Sequencing used PBMCs from blood, obtained on the day of vaccination. These receptors all come from a man aged 45-60 years who received an inactivated influenza vaccine. Donor details come from another sample of the same person, matched by shared clones.

V gene TRBV28 combines with J gene TRBJ2-5, with TRBD1 matching 8 bases. The CDR3 is 16 residues long. V lost 1 base, J lost 4 bases, and 8 bases stayed unmatched. Germline CDR1 is MDHEN and CDR2 is SYDVKM. The CDR3 loop is CASSLSRTGRRETQYF. CDR3 coding DNA: TGTGCCAGCAGTTTATCCCGGACAGGGAGAAGAGAGACCCAGTACTTC.

This chain links TRBV10-3 with TRBJ1-1; possibly TRBD1 for D (5 bases). Germline CDR1 ENHRY, CDR2 SYGVKD. V was cut by 0 bases and J by 4 bases, with 9 bases left in between. The CDR3 length is 14 residues. The CDR3 nucleotides read TGTGCCATCAGTGAGTCTTGGGGGACCACTGAAGCTTTCTTT. Translation gives CAISESWGTTEAFF.